Below, one TCR beta chain is given with its context. Antigen unknown. The investigators reverse transcribed all of the isolated RNA, so they sequenced expressed TCRB transcripts. Using immunoSEQ multiplex PCR, the repertoire was profiled, and TCRdb retains in-frame clones only, with some absent. The sample has a few hundred thousand clones; 15% to 20% are singletons. Per the germline V gene, CDR1 is MDHEN and CDR2 is SYDVKM. The CDR3 is 14 amino acids. Trimming pared 5 bases from V and 11 bases from J, leaving 21 bases between. These data belong to a study of beta chain features in type 1 diabetes. Study-level findings and limits: All four CD4+ subsets from Type 1 diabetes patients carried moderately but significantly shorter TCRB CDR3s. Compared to healthy donors, patients appeared to have naive, central memory and Treg TCRB repertoires that were more alike. Shorter templates may be favored by PCR, equally so in patients and controls.

The source of this sequence is a young man with type 1 diabetes. The sample was naive CD4+ T cells from blood. The chain carries TRBV28 and TRBJ1-1, with D perhaps TRBD1 (6 bases). In DNA form, the CDR3 reads TGTGCCAGCAGTGCCACCTCCGGGGGGCGCAAGGCTTTCTTT. Protein sequence: CASSATSGGRKAFF.